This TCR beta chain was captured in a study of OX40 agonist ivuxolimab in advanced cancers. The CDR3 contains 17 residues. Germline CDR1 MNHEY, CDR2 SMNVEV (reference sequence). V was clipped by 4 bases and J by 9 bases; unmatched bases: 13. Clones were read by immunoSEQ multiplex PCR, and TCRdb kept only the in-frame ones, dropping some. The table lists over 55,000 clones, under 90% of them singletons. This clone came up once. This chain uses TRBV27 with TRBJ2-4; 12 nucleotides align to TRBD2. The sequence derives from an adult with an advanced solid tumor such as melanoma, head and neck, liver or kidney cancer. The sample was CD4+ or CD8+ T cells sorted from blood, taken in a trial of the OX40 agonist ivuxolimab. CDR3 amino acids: CASSYSPGLAGRSIQYF. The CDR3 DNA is TGTGCCAGCAGTTACAGCCCTGGACTAGCGGGGAGAAGCATTCAGTACTTC.